The clone carrying this TCR beta chain turned up a few times. The antigen is not known. Reverse transcribed after extraction, RNA yielded cDNA as the sequencing template. Method: immunoSEQ multiplex PCR; TCRdb's copy keeps in-frame clones and lacks some. Counted here are roughly 150,000 clones, about 54% occurring once; the ten biggest clones make up about 4.9%. This CDR3 region has 15 residues. J lost 9 bases, V lost 7 bases, and 14 bases had no gene match. Germline-derived CDR1 and CDR2 are SQVTM and ANQGSEA. PBMCs provided sorted CD4+ and CD8+ T cells. The sample originates from a study of CD8+ T cells in alopecia areata. Points from the study as a whole: For lesional scalp, especially alopecia totalis/universalis, clonality was higher than in normal scalp. Clarity of TCR sharing across patients fell short of that in mice, possibly HLA-related. Sequenced scalp T cells also include alphabeta T cells resident in normal skin.

This receptor was obtained from a human donor in good health. The chain has TRBV29-1 and TRBJ2-1; 11 bases are shared with TRBD2. Sequenced: CD4+ T cells sorted from blood. CDR3 amino acids: CSAPGTSGSWGEQFF. The CDR3 coding sequence is TGCAGCGCCCCCGGTACTAGCGGGAGTTGGGGTGAGCAGTTCTTC.